This T cell receptor (beta chain) was captured by sequencing in a study of cytomegalovirus exposure and HLA in healthy donors. For the study at large: HLA-typed donors contributed about 85 million unique TCRs, which were held in an early data release.

This CDR3 spans 18 amino acids. Trimming left V 5 bases short and J 1 base short, with 20 bases between. CDR1 is LNHDA and CDR2 is SQIVND in the germline V gene (reference sequence). The PCR contained 60 Vbeta and 13 Jbeta primers. Sequencing was performed with immunoSEQ multiplex PCR; in TCRdb, only in-frame clones are kept and a portion is missing. The table lists about 250,000 clones, around nine tenths of them singletons, with 1.7% in the top ten. Study findings and constraints: For cytomegalovirus status, the classifier reportedly gave diagnoses with high specificity and sensitivity. CMV serostatus was the only immune exposure information that was available. As confirmed in vitro, a few CMV-associated chains were specific for CMV antigens.

The sample holds one count of this clone. Its antigen is undetermined. The chain combines TRBV19 with TRBJ1-4; D remains unclear. The origin of this receptor is a girl aged 2-10 years in good health and CMV-seronegative. The specimen sequenced was PBMCs. CDR3 residues: CASSPKTSGKRTNEKLFF. CDR3 in DNA: TGTGCCAGTAGTCCCAAGACTTCGGGGAAACGAACTAATGAAAAACTGTTTTTT.